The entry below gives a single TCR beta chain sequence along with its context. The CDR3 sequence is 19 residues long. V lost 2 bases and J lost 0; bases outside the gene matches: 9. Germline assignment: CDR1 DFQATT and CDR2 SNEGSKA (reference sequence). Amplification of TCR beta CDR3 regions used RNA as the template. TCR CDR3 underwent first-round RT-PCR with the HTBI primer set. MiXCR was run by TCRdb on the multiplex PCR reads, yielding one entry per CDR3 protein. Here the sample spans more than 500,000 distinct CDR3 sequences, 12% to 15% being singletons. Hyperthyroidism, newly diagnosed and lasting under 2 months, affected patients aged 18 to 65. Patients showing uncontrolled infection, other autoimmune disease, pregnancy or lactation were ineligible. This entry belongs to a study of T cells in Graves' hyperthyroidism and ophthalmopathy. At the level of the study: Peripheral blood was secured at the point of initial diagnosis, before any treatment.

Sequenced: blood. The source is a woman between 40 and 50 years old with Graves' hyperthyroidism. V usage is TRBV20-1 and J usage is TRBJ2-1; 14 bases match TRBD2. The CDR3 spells CSARRLAGGPGTSYNEQFF. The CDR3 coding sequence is TGCAGTGCTAGAAGACTAGCGGGAGGGCCAGGGACCTCCTACAATGAGCAGTTCTTC.